This TCR beta chain was observed in a study of blood T cell repertoires in COVID-19. Looking at the study overall: Acute and convalescent COVID-19 samples came from the United States, Italy and Spain. T cells, B-cell-depleted T cells, or PBMCs supplied cDNA or gDNA.

Authors' methods: Nucleated cell number was recorded as an estimate derived from reference gene primer amplification. Sequencing was performed with immunoSEQ multiplex PCR; in TCRdb, only in-frame clones are kept and a portion is missing. V and J calls and clone size are copied from that table; D and trimming were computed from the DNA. The table includes approximately 90,000 clones, around 75% detected once. After removal of 10 bases from V and 10 bases from J, the junction contained 12 bases not matched to a gene. The CDR3 extends over 12 amino acids. Looked up from germline, CDR1 is SNHLY and CDR2 is FYNNEI.

The chain couples TRBV2 to TRBJ2-5; 7 nucleotides agree with TRBD1. The sample was peripheral blood. The receptor was derived from a human donor in a cohort sampled during active COVID-19. The CDR3 nucleotides are TGTGCCATCAAAGGACAGGTGCATGACCAGTACTTC. It codes for CAIKGQVHDQYF.